This entry lists 20 T cell receptor beta chains sequenced from one sample in a study of blood T cells in healthy people across ages. Combining a sample-barcoded 5' primer with a J-beta primer mix, a second PCR ran for roughly 6 to 11 cycles. MiXCR, applied by TCRdb to the 5' RACE reads, yields one record per CDR3 protein. The table shows some 1 million distinct CDR3 sequences, with over 35% occurring only once. Input material: blood. Receptor source: a woman aged 60-70 years in good health.

The chain combines TRBV29-1 with TRBJ1-2, with D perhaps matching TRBD1 (6 bases). Germline CDR1 reads SQVTM; CDR2 reads ANQGSEA. The CDR3 is 13 amino acids. V was shortened by 2 bases and J by 6 bases, with 13 bases between the two germline ends. In DNA form, the CDR3 reads TGCAGCGTTGAACTTAGAGGGGGGGATGGCTACACCTTC. Translation: CSVELRGGDGYTF.

The chain employs TRBV6-5 and TRBJ2-5, with D tentatively TRBD2 (6 bases). Trimming took 5 bases from V and 2 from J, leaving 15 bases between them. Germline assignment: CDR1 MNHEY and CDR2 SVGAGI. The CDR3 has 15 residues. The CDR3 loop is CASSPRGGEQETQYF. The CDR3 bases are TGTGCCAGCAGTCCCCGCGGAGGGGAACAAGAGACCCAGTACTTC.

The chain is built from TRBV3-1 and TRBJ2-7; perhaps TRBD2 as D (6 bases). V gave up 8 bases and J gave up 5 bases, with 19 bases separating them. The germline CDR1 and CDR2 sequences are LGHDT and YNNKEL (reference sequence). The CDR3 loop spans 14 amino acids. The CDR3 reads CASASATTPDEQYF. The CDR3 region has the DNA TGTGCCAGCGCTAGCGCCACCACCCCTGACGAGCAGTACTTC.

This rearrangement joins TRBV6-2 or TRBV6-3 to TRBJ2-5; 12 positions match TRBD1. Trimming took 2 bases from V and 5 from J; bases not matched to a gene: 3. Germline V gene lookup returns CDR1 MNHEY and CDR2 SVGEGT. The CDR3 runs to 15 residues. The CDR3 DNA is TGTGCCAGCAGTTACGGGACAGGGGGCCTGGAGACCCAGTACTTC. This translates into CASSYGTGGLETQYF.

V usage is TRBV27 and J usage is TRBJ2-1, with D perhaps matching TRBD1 (6 bases). V was clipped by 5 bases and J by 3 bases, with 14 bases between them. CDR1 MNHEY and CDR2 SMNVEV come from the germline V gene (reference sequence). The CDR3 totals 15 residues. In nucleotides, the CDR3 is TGTGCCAGCAGTCTCGGACAGCAACTCTACAATGAGCAGTTCTTC. Its translation is CASSLGQQLYNEQFF.

There are a few counts of this clonotype. The V and J genes are TRBV7-2 and TRBJ1-1; D ambiguous. This CDR3 region has 13 residues. The V end was cut by 1 base, the J end by 1 base, with 4 bases between. CDR1 SGHTA and CDR2 FQGNSA come from the germline V gene. This chain's CDR3 is CASSLDENTEAFF. The DNA of the CDR3 is TGTGCCAGCAGCTTAGACGAGAACACTGAAGCTTTCTTT. The full variable domain, in which reference TRBV7-2 and TRBJ1-1 provide the parts outside the CDR3, is GAGVSQSPSNKVTEKGKDVELRCDPISGHTALYWYRQSLGQGLEFLIYFQGNSAPDKSGLPSDRFSAERTGGSVSTLTIQRTQQEDSAVYLCASSLDENTEAFFGQGTRLTVV.

The V and J genes are TRBV2 and TRBJ2-1; TRBD2 matches at 7 bases. Germline lookup yields CDR1 SNHLY and CDR2 FYNNEI. After removal of 2 bases from V and 12 bases from J, the junction contained 4 bases not matched to a gene. The CDR3 runs to 12 residues. The CDR3 sequence is CASSEQRERQFF. DNA of the CDR3: TGTGCCAGCAGTGAACAGCGGGAAAGGCAGTTCTTC.

As regards this clonotype: At one end, the junction sequence differs from germline, possibly due to a read error. V usage is TRBV5-1 and J usage is TRBJ2-7, with D possibly being TRBD2 (6 bases). The tail of the sequence fits TRBJ2-5 better, so the J call may be wrong. CDR1 and CDR2 (germline): SGHRS, YFSETQ. CDR3 length: 15 residues. The CDR3 sequence: CASSLAPTSQGTQYF. The CDR3 bases are TGCGCCAGCAGCTTGGCCCCCACTAGCCAAGGGACCCAGTACTTC.

This clonotype came up a few times. The chain joins TRBV2 to TRBJ2-7, with 8 bases lining up with TRBD1. V lost 8 bases and J lost 3; bases outside the gene matches: 3. The length of the CDR3 is 12 residues. Germline CDR1 and CDR2: SNHLY and FYNNEI. The chain's CDR3 is CASGDRGYEQYF. The CDR3 DNA sequence: TGTGCCAGCGGAGACAGGGGCTACGAGCAGTACTTC.

This clonotype was picked up a small number of times. The rearrangement links TRBV3-1 to TRBJ2-5; D gene unclear. The end of the DNA aligns better with TRBJ2-7, so the J call may be wrong. The CDR3 spans 13 residues. CDR1 LGHDT and CDR2 YNNKEL come from the germline V gene (reference sequence). DNA for the CDR3: TGTGCCAGCAGCCAAGATAGAACCTACGAGCAGTACTTC. Its translation is CASSQDRTYEQYF.

The chain joins TRBV6-1 to TRBJ1-6, with no clear D. V dropped 7 bases and J dropped 10 bases, with 17 bases sitting between them. Germline lookup yields CDR1 MNHNS and CDR2 SASEGT. The CDR3 has 14 residues. The DNA for the CDR3 is TGTGCCAGCATATCGTACGGCGACGCCTCACCCCTCCACTTT. This gives the protein CASISYGDASPLHF.

The chain links TRBV15 to TRBJ2-1, with 10 nucleotides matching TRBD2. Germline-derived CDR1 and CDR2 are LNHNV and YYDKDF (reference sequence). This CDR3 has 16 amino acids. Germline trimming cut 3 bases from V and 5 bases from J; bases unmatched to any gene: 7. The CDR3 DNA reads as TGTGCCACCAGCAGGGGGGGACTAGCGAGAAACAATGAGCAGTTCTTC. Its protein product is CATSRGGLARNNEQFF.

The chain combines TRBV11-2 with TRBJ1-1; D is undetermined. Germline CDR1 and CDR2: SGHAT and FQNNGV. Trimming took 2 bases from V and 0 from J, leaving 10 bases between them. This CDR3 region has 15 residues. CDR3 amino acids: CASSLKPQVNTEAFF. CDR3 nucleotides: TGTGCCAGCAGCTTAAAACCCCAAGTGAACACTGAAGCTTTCTTT. The whole variable domain, filled in from reference TRBV11-2 and TRBJ1-1, reads EAGVAQSPRYKIIEKRQSVAFWCNPISGHATLYWYQQILGQGPKLLIQFQNNGVVDDSQLPKDRFSAERLKGVDSTLKIQPAKLEDSAVYLCASSLKPQVNTEAFFGQGTRLTVV.

This clonotype came up many times. The chain employs TRBV5-1 and TRBJ1-5; TRBD1 matches at 7 bases. The germline V gene has CDR1 SGHRS and CDR2 YFSETQ. CDR3 length equals 14 residues. J lost 5 bases, V lost 0 bases, and 2 bases had no gene match. The CDR3 coding sequence is TGCGCCAGCAGCTTGGGACAGGGTGATCAGCCCCAGCATTTT. This gives the protein CASSLGQGDQPQHF.

The chain uses TRBV20-1 and TRBJ2-4; D possibly uses TRBD1 or TRBD2 (6 bases each). The CDR3 length is 12 residues. Germline CDR1 DFQATT, CDR2 SNEGSKA (reference sequence). Deletions cut 5 bases from V and 8 bases from J, with 13 bases between. CDR3 amino acids: CSAPTGADIQYF. The CDR3 region has the DNA TGCAGTGCTCCTACGGGGGCGGACATTCAGTACTTC.

In this sample, this clonotype turned up once. The chain couples TRBV11-3 to TRBJ2-1; 7 bases are shared with TRBD1. This CDR3 has 14 residues. Trimming removed 5 bases from V and 7 bases from J; junction bases left unmatched: 8. Germline CDR1 and CDR2: SGHNT and YENEEA. CDR3: CASSPDRAGNEQFF. The CDR3 region has the DNA TGTGCCAGCAGCCCCGACAGGGCAGGGAATGAGCAGTTCTTC.

This clonotype has a handful of counts. The gene calls are TRBV14 and TRBJ1-1; D is undetermined. V gave up 6 bases and J gave up 2 bases, with 7 bases separating them. Germline V lookup: CDR1 SGHDN, CDR2 FVKESK. This CDR3 has 12 amino acids. The CDR3, as DNA: TGTGCCAGCAGAGGCGGCAACACTGAAGCTTTCTTT. It specifies CASRGGNTEAFF.

The rearrangement uses TRBV4-1 and TRBJ2-7, with 7 bases identical to TRBD2. The CDR3 sequence is 17 residues long. J was trimmed by 1 base and V by 0 bases; bases with no gene match: 9. Germline V gene data show CDR1 as MGHRA and CDR2 as YSYEKL. The CDR3, as DNA: TGCGCCAGCAGCCAAGAGGTGAGGGGAGGGATGTCCTACGAGCAGTACTTC. It yields the protein CASSQEVRGGMSYEQYF.

This clonotype was seen a handful of times. The gene calls are TRBV7-2 and TRBJ1-2, with 9 bases aligning to TRBD1. Unmatched junction bases numbered 5, after V lost 4 bases and J lost 5 bases. The V gene's germline CDR1 is SGHTA and CDR2 FQGNSA. This CDR3 region has 14 residues. CDR3 bases: TGTGCCAGCAGCTCCCAGGGACAGGGTTATGGCTACACCTTC. As protein: CASSSQGQGYGYTF.

This clonotype has a single count. V and J are TRBV25-1 and TRBJ2-5; 8 bases fit TRBD2. This CDR3 is 15 amino acids long. Germline lookup yields CDR1 MGHDK and CDR2 SYGVNS. With 8 bases clipped from V and 3 bases from J, the junction kept 11 bases outside the gene matches. This CDR3 reads CASLGLAGIEETQYF. CDR3 DNA: TGTGCCAGCCTCGGACTAGCCGGGATAGAAGAGACCCAGTACTTC.